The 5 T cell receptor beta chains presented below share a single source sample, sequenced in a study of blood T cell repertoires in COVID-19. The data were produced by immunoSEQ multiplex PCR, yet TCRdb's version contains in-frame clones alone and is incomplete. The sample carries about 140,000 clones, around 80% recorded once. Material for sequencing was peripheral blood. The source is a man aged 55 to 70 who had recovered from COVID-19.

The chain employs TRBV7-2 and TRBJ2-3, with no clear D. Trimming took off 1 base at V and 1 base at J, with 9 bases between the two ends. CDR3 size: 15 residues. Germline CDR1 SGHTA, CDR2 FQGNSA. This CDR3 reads CASSLGNRGTDTQYF. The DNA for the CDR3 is TGTGCCAGCAGCTTAGGAAACCGGGGCACAGATACGCAGTATTTT. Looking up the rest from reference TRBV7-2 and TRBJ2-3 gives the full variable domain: GAGVSQSPSNKVTEKGKDVELRCDPISGHTALYWYRQSLGQGLEFLIYFQGNSAPDKSGLPSDRFSAERTGGSVSTLTIQRTQQEDSAVYLCASSLGNRGTDTQYFGPGTRLTVL.

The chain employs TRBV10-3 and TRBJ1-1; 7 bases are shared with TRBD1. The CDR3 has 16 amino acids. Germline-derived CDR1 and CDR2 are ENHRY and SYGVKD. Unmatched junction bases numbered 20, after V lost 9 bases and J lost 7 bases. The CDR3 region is CAMAGTASTGTGEAFF. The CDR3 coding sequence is TGTGCCATGGCCGGGACAGCCAGCACAGGAACCGGTGAAGCTTTCTTT.

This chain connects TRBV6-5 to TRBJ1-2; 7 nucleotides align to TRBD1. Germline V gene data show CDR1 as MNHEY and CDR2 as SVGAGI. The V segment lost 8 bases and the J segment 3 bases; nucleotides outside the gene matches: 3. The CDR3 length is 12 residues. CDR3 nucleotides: TGTGCCAGCGGACAGGCGGACTATGGCTACACCTTC. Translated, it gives CASGQADYGYTF.

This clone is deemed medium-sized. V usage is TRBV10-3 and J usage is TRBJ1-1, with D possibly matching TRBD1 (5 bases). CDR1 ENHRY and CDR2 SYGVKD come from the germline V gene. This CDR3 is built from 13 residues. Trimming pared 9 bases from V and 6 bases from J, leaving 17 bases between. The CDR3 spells CAIQGALLPEAFF. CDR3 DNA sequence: TGTGCCATTCAAGGGGCCCTTCTCCCTGAAGCTTTCTTT.

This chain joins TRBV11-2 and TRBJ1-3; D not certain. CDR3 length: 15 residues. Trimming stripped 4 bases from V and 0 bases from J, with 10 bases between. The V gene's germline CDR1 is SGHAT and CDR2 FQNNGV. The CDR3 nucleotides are TGTGCCAGCAGCTCGGACGGGATCTCTGGAAACACCATATATTTT. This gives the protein CASSSDGISGNTIYF.